These 3 T cell receptor beta chains originate from one sample sequenced in a study of shared clonotypes between healthy human individuals. Assay used: immunoSEQ multiplex PCR; TCRdb lists only in-frame clones, some missing. The sample has roughly 1 million clones, more than 65% seen once. Sequencing input: memory CD4+ T cells sorted from blood. This sample's subset: CD45RA-negative fraction. Every receptor here comes from a young man in good health.

V usage is TRBV7-8 and J usage is TRBJ2-7, with D hard to call. Germline CDR1 and CDR2: SGHVS and FQNEAQ. The CDR3 has 15 residues. V gave up 1 base and J gave up 7 bases, with 17 bases separating them. The CDR3 DNA reads TGTGCCAGCAGCTTAGGAGCGCCTGGGTTGGGTGAGCAGTACTTC. Its translation is CASSLGAPGLGEQYF.

CDR3 in amino acids: CAWTRVRSTDTQYF. As DNA, the CDR3 is TGTGCCTGGACTAGGGTCAGGAGCACAGATACGCAGTATTTT. The chain links TRBV30 to TRBJ2-3; D not resolved. The V and J ends lost 4 bases and 0 bases respectively, with 11 bases between them. CDR1 is GTSNPN, CDR2 SVGIG, per germline (reference sequence). CDR3 length: 14 amino acids.

The CDR3 sequence: CASSLSEVRTGELFF. The CDR3 DNA is TGTGCCAGCAGCTTATCGGAGGTGCGGACCGGGGAGCTGTTTTTT. V gene TRBV7-2 combines with J gene TRBJ2-2, with a weak D call TRBD2 (5 bases). The length of the CDR3 is 15 residues. From germline, CDR1 is SGHTA and CDR2 FQGNSA. Trimming took 2 bases from V and 5 from J, leaving 12 bases between them.